Sequencing of this T cell receptor beta chain was carried out in a study of OX40 agonist ivuxolimab in advanced cancers. Study as a whole: Ivuxolimab, an agonistic anti-OX40 (CD134) antibody, was given to patients. Whole-study results and caveats: The CD4+ and CD8+ T cells in the blood had expanded clonally by week 6 at 0.1 to 3.0 mg/kg.

V gave up 0 bases and J gave up 0 bases, with 4 bases separating them. The CDR3 runs 15 residues. Germline V gene lookup returns CDR1 SGHRS and CDR2 YFSETQ. Clones were read by immunoSEQ multiplex PCR, and TCRdb kept only the in-frame ones, dropping some. The sample includes 85,000 to 100,000 clones, around nine tenths of them seen just once. Points on this clone: Antigen: not known.

Blood specimens came from baseline, cycle 4 day 1, and cycle 7 day 1. The chain has TRBV5-1 and TRBJ2-6; no clear D gene. Sequences were derived from CD4+ or CD8+ T cells sorted from blood, sampled in a trial of the OX40 agonist ivuxolimab. The TCR originated in an adult with an advanced solid tumor such as melanoma, head and neck, liver or kidney cancer. DNA for the CDR3: TGCGCCAGCAGCTTGGGCCGCTCTGGGGCCAACGTCCTGACTTTC. Translated: CASSLGRSGANVLTF. Variable domain in full (rest from reference TRBV5-1 and TRBJ2-6): KAGVTQTPRYLIKTRGQQVTLSCSPISGHRSVSWYQQTPGQGLQFLFEYFSETQRNKGNFPGRFSGRQFSNSRSEMNVSTLELGDSALYLCASSLGRSGANVLTFGAGSRLTVL.